The present T cell receptor beta chain was sequenced within a study of T cells in tuberculosis. General study results and limits: Smaller alpha distances in active tuberculosis partly reflected shorter CDR3-alpha lengths. Active tuberculosis TCR-alpha repertoires lay closer to GMM-specific TCRs than IGRA-negative controls, suggesting clonal expansion.

Germline V lookup: CDR1 MNHEY, CDR2 SMNVEV (reference sequence). Trimming removed 5 bases from V and 4 bases from J, with 8 bases in between. The CDR3 extends over 12 amino acids. Libraries were prepared by immunoSEQ multiplex PCR; TCRdb keeps only in-frame clonotypes and omits some of them. The data contain 20,000 to 25,000 clones, 80% to 90% of them singletons. The sample holds one count of this clone. Its antigen is unknown. On average about 100,000 T cells per donor were immunosequenced. The sample comprised PBMCs. The clonotype was recovered from a donor aged 10-30 years with latent tuberculosis or without tuberculosis infection. This sequence joins TRBV27 and TRBJ2-5, with D perhaps TRBD1 (5 bases). The CDR3, as DNA: TGTGCCAGCAGTCTCCAGGGAGAGACCCAGTACTTC. This translates into CASSLQGETQYF.